What follows describes a single T cell receptor beta chain. The sample belongs to a study of blood T cell repertoires in COVID-19. The CDR3 has 14 amino acids. The V end lost 6 bases, the J end lost 8 bases, and 19 bases lay between the germline ends. CDR1 and CDR2 from the germline V gene are LGHDT and YNNKEL (reference sequence). TCRdb keeps only in-frame clones here, not all; method: immunoSEQ multiplex PCR. The data contain fewer than 120,000 clones, about 85% of them seen just once; the ten biggest clones take up roughly 5%. The chain employs TRBV3-1 (or the pseudogene TRBV3-2) and TRBJ1-2; possibly TRBD1 for D (5 bases). The sequencing sample was made of peripheral blood. This TCR came from a human donor in a cohort sampled during active COVID-19. CDR3 amino acids: CASSQVQGGRGYTF. CDR3 bases: TGTGCCAGCAGTCAGGTTCAGGGAGGCAGGGGCTACACCTTC.